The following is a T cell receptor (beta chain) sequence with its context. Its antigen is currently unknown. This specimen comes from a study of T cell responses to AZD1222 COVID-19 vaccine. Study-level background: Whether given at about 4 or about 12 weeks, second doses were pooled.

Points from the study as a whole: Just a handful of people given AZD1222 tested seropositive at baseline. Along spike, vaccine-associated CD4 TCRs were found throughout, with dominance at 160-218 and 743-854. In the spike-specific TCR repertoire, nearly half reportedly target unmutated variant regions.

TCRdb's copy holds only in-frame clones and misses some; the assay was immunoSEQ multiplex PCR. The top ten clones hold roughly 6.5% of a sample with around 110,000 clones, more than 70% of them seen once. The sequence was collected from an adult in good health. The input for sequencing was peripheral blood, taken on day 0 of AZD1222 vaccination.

The CDR3 loop is CASSFAPGAEAFF. The CDR3 DNA reads TGTGCCAGCAGCTTCGCTCCGGGAGCTGAAGCTTTCTTT. The gene calls are TRBV5-6 and TRBJ1-1; D not certain. V lost 2 bases and J 6 bases, leaving 11 bases between the germline ends. This CDR3 has 13 amino acids. Germline V gene lookup returns CDR1 SGHDT and CDR2 YYEEEE.